A single sample is the source of the 27 T cell receptor beta chains below, sequenced in a study of beta chain features in type 1 diabetes. Their antigens are not known. Study results and limitations: In every one of the four CD4+ subsets, TCRB CDR3s were moderately but significantly shorter in Type 1 diabetes patients.

Reverse transcription of all isolated RNA meant that expressed TCRB transcripts were sequenced. Here immunoSEQ multiplex PCR was the method, and the copy in TCRdb shows in-frame clones only, minus some. The sample lists more than 95,000 clones, 28% occurring once. Sequences were obtained from central memory CD4+ T cells from blood. The receptors were gathered from a woman between 18 and 29 years old with type 1 diabetes.

This clone was found a few times. This chain uses TRBV6-6 with TRBJ1-1, with 11 bases lining up with TRBD1. This CDR3 region has 16 residues. V was pared by 5 bases and J by 4 bases, with 9 bases of the junction left unmatched. The germline V gene encodes CDR1 MNHNY and CDR2 SVGAGI (reference sequence). The DNA for the CDR3 is TGTGCCAGCAGTAAGCCGGACAGGGGGCGCGGCACTGAAGCTTTCTTT. Translated, it gives CASSKPDRGRGTEAFF.

V is TRBV28 and J is TRBJ2-5, with 12 bases lining up with TRBD1. Germline V gene lookup returns CDR1 MDHEN and CDR2 SYDVKM. After removal of 4 bases from V and 4 bases from J, the junction contained 4 bases not matched to a gene. This CDR3 has 15 residues. The CDR3 DNA reads TGTGCCAGCAGTTCCGGGACAGGGGGCATAGAGACCCAGTACTTC. It specifies CASSSGTGGIETQYF.

The genes are TRBV7-2 and TRBJ2-6; the match to TRBD1 covers 7 bases. With V trimmed by 5 bases and J by 0 bases, 10 bases remained unmatched. The germline CDR1 and CDR2 sequences are SGHTA and FQGNSA. The CDR3 spans 18 residues. The chain's CDR3 is CASSPRTGIRSGANVLTF. For the CDR3, the DNA is TGTGCCAGCAGCCCTCGGACAGGTATCCGCTCTGGGGCCAACGTCCTGACTTTC. The full variable domain, in which reference TRBV7-2 and TRBJ2-6 provide the parts outside the CDR3, is GAGVSQSPSNKVTEKGKDVELRCDPISGHTALYWYRQSLGQGLEFLIYFQGNSAPDKSGLPSDRFSAERTGGSVSTLTIQRTQQEDSAVYLCASSPRTGIRSGANVLTFGAGSRLTVL.

V is TRBV9 and J is TRBJ2-3, with D unresolved. The V gene lost 4 bases and the J gene lost 3 bases, with 9 bases spanning the gap. The germline V gene encodes CDR1 SGDLS and CDR2 YYNGEE. CDR3 length: 13 amino acids. The CDR3 is CASSPLRTDTQYF. The CDR3 coding sequence is TGTGCCAGCAGCCCCTTGAGAACAGATACGCAGTATTTT.

The chain couples TRBV6-1 to TRBJ1-2; possibly TRBD1 for D (6 bases). CDR1 is MNHNS, CDR2 SASEGT, per germline. This CDR3 contains 14 residues. Trimming took 1 base from V and 4 from J, leaving 10 bases between them. CDR3 sequence reads: CASSEGNRVYGYTF. The CDR3 nucleotides are TGTGCCAGCAGTGAAGGGAACAGGGTCTATGGCTACACCTTC.

This chain connects TRBV11-3 to TRBJ2-1, with D tentatively TRBD2 (5 bases). Germline CDR1 is SGHNT and CDR2 is YENEEA. The CDR3 is 15 residues long. V lost 1 base and J 10 bases, leaving 17 bases between the germline ends. The CDR3 nucleotides read TGTGCCAGCAGCTTAGCCCAGGTTAGCGTGTCAGAGCAGTTCTTC. Protein product: CASSLAQVSVSEQFF.

The table lists this clone with a few counts. The chain combines TRBV7-2 with TRBJ2-7; 8 bases fit TRBD1. The CDR3 is 17 residues long. Germline assignment: CDR1 SGHTA and CDR2 FQGNSA. J lost 2 bases, V lost 5 bases, and 14 bases had no gene match. The DNA for the CDR3 is TGTGCCAGCAGCCTACTTGGGGGCCAGACAGGGGCCTACGAGCAGTACTTC. It encodes CASSLLGGQTGAYEQYF.

The chain has TRBV14 and TRBJ2-7; D unclear. The ends were cut back, 1 base at V and 2 bases at J, with 6 bases in the middle. Germline V CDR1 and CDR2: SGHDN, FVKESK. This CDR3 is 13 amino acids long. CDR3 sequence: CASSQVPAYEQYF. CDR3 DNA sequence: TGTGCCAGCAGCCAAGTTCCGGCCTACGAGCAGTACTTC.

This clone appeared a few times. The chain combines TRBV10-1 with TRBJ2-1, with 7 bases fitting TRBD2. V lost 2 bases and J lost 4; bases outside the gene matches: 11. The CDR3 consists of 17 residues. Germline V gene lookup returns CDR1 WNHNN and CDR2 SYGVQD (reference sequence). The CDR3, as DNA: TGCGCCAGCAGTGAGAGGATTGGCGGGAGAGGTTACAATGAGCAGTTCTTC. Protein: CASSERIGGRGYNEQFF.

This clone occurred a few times. The chain joins TRBV5-6 to TRBJ1-1; D gene unclear. Trimming stripped 1 base from V and 0 bases from J, with 10 bases between. CDR1 is SGHDT, CDR2 YYEEEE, per germline. The length of the CDR3 is 15 residues. The CDR3, as DNA: TGTGCCAGCAGCTTGTTATGGACTTTGAACACTGAAGCTTTCTTT. Translated, it gives CASSLLWTLNTEAFF. Full variable domain (outside the CDR3, taken from reference TRBV5-6 and TRBJ1-1): DAGVTQSPTHLIKTRGQQVTLRCSPKSGHDTVSWYQQALGQGPQFIFQYYEEEERQRGNFPDRFSGHQFPNYSSELNVNALLLGDSALYLCASSLLWTLNTEAFFGQGTRLTVV.

As to this clone: This specimen includes other DNA sequences encoding the same CDR3. The chain recombines TRBV30 with TRBJ1-4; the match to TRBD1 covers 9 bases. The CDR3 is made up of 14 amino acids. V was pared by 3 bases and J by 5 bases, with 4 bases of the junction left unmatched. In germline, CDR1 is GTSNPN, CDR2 SVGIG (reference sequence). The CDR3 DNA follows: TGTGCCTGGAGCCCCGGGACAGGGAATGAAAAACTGTTTTTT. Amino acids: CAWSPGTGNEKLFF.

This chain links TRBV6-5 with TRBJ2-2, with 9 bases aligning to TRBD2. V shed 6 bases, J shed 8 bases, and the junction held 10 bases outside the gene matches. The germline CDR1 and CDR2 sequences are MNHEY and SVGAGI. The CDR3 length is 15 residues. CDR3 loop: CASRLVAGVAGELFF. The CDR3 region has the DNA TGTGCCAGCAGACTCGTAGCGGGAGTAGCGGGGGAGCTGTTTTTT.

V and J are TRBV9 and TRBJ2-1, with 7 bases aligning to TRBD2. The J segment lost 6 bases and the V segment lost 0 bases, leaving 6 bases of the junction unmatched. CDR1 SGDLS and CDR2 YYNGEE come from the germline V gene. The CDR3 totals 15 residues. CDR3 nucleotide sequence: TGTGCCAGCAGCGTAGGGCAGGGAGGGCTCAATGAGCAGTTCTTC. Translating gives CASSVGQGGLNEQFF. The full variable domain, with the rest looked up from reference TRBV9 and TRBJ2-1, is DSGVTQTPKHLITATGQRVTLRCSPRSGDLSVYWYQQSLDQGLQFLIQYYNGEERAKGNILERFSAQQFPDLHSELNLSSLELGDSALYFCASSVGQGGLNEQFFGPGTRLTVL.

This clone showed up just a few times. The chain couples TRBV28 to TRBJ2-2; possible D gene TRBD2, 5 bases. The CDR3 sequence is 16 residues long. Between the trimmed V and J ends, which lost 1 base and 4 bases, there was a span of 13 bases. Per the germline V gene, CDR1 is MDHEN and CDR2 is SYDVKM. The CDR3 here is CASSLFTGSTTGELFF. CDR3 sequence (DNA): TGTGCCAGCAGTTTATTTACGGGGTCGACCACCGGGGAGCTGTTTTTT.

This sequence joins TRBV10-2 and TRBJ1-5, with D tentatively TRBD1 (5 bases). V was clipped by 3 bases and J by 7 bases, with 16 bases between them. The germline V gene encodes CDR1 WSHSY and CDR2 SAAADI. This CDR3 spans 15 amino acids. In DNA form, the CDR3 reads TGCGCCAGCAGTGATGGACAAGTGGGCCTCCAGCCCCAGCATTTT. Encoded protein: CASSDGQVGLQPQHF.

The chain combines TRBV6-1 with TRBJ2-7, with 9 positions matching TRBD1. This CDR3 contains 13 residues. Germline trimming cut 7 bases from V and 6 bases from J; bases unmatched to any gene: 7. In germline, CDR1 is MNHNS, CDR2 SASEGT. CDR3 sequence: CASKQTGGSEQYF. DNA of the CDR3: TGTGCCAGCAAACAGACAGGGGGGAGCGAGCAGTACTTC.

The J gene is TRBJ2-1, the V gene TRBV10-1; TRBD2 matches at 9 bases. CDR3 size: 15 residues. Germline assignment: CDR1 WNHNN and CDR2 SYGVQD (reference sequence). V was pared by 0 bases and J by 9 bases, with 6 bases of the junction left unmatched. CDR3 sequence: CASSESTSGHGEQFF. The CDR3 region has the DNA TGCGCCAGCAGTGAGTCGACTAGCGGACATGGTGAGCAGTTCTTC.

Only a few counts were recorded for this clone. This chain links TRBV7-2 with TRBJ1-3, with TRBD1 matching 8 bases. Germline CDR1 is SGHTA and CDR2 is FQGNSA. The CDR3 loop spans 16 amino acids. The V segment lost 6 bases and the J segment 2 bases; nucleotides outside the gene matches: 9. The CDR3 sequence is CASSQWTGIAGNTIYF. The DNA of the CDR3 is TGTGCCAGCAGTCAATGGACAGGGATAGCTGGAAACACCATATATTTT.

This clone came up a few times. Other DNA sequences in the same sample also yield this CDR3. The gene calls are TRBV18 and TRBJ1-1, with a weak D call TRBD1 (5 bases). The CDR3 length is 13 residues. The V end was cut by 3 bases, the J end by 1 base, with 6 bases between. CDR1 and CDR2 from the germline V gene are KGHSH and LQKENI. Here the CDR3 reads CASSPGQNTEAFF. Written as DNA, the CDR3 is TGTGCCAGCTCACCCGGACAGAACACTGAAGCTTTCTTT.

The chain carries TRBV9 and TRBJ2-2; 8 bases match TRBD1. This CDR3 spans 16 amino acids. The germline V gene encodes CDR1 SGDLS and CDR2 YYNGEE. The V segment lost 1 base and the J segment 0 bases; nucleotides outside the gene matches: 2. CDR3 residues: CASSVQGAANTGELFF. The CDR3 DNA reads TGTGCCAGCAGCGTACAGGGGGCCGCGAACACCGGGGAGCTGTTTTTT.

This clone was detected only a few times. This chain joins TRBV7-2 and TRBJ2-5; 11 nucleotides align to TRBD2. The CDR3 length is 15 residues. Losses at the gene ends were 0 bases for V and 5 bases for J; bases not matched to a gene: 2. The germline CDR1 and CDR2 sequences are SGHTA and FQGNSA. The DNA for the CDR3 is TGTGCCAGCAGCTTAGCCCTAGCGGGAGGTGAGACCCAGTACTTC. It is translated as CASSLALAGGETQYF.

The chain links TRBV6-5 to TRBJ2-6, with 8 bases that match TRBD1. Unmatched junction bases numbered 2, after V lost 4 bases and J lost 0 bases. The CDR3 sequence is 16 residues long. Germline V gives CDR1 MNHEY, CDR2 SVGAGI. The CDR3 DNA follows: TGTGCCAGCAGTTCGGGACAGGCCTCTGGGGCCAACGTCCTGACTTTC. It codes for CASSSGQASGANVLTF.

The chain uses TRBV7-3 and TRBJ2-3; no clear D. There are 14 residues in the CDR3. V was shortened by 3 bases and J by 0 bases, with 7 bases between the two germline ends. Germline CDR1 SGHTA, CDR2 FQGTGA. The CDR3: CASSFLASTDTQYF. CDR3 nucleotides: TGTGCCAGCAGCTTTTTAGCTAGCACAGATACGCAGTATTTT.

The chain links TRBV18 to TRBJ1-2; TRBD1 matches 8 bases. V was clipped by 2 bases and J by 4 bases; unmatched bases: 0. CDR1 KGHSH and CDR2 LQKENI come from the germline V gene. The CDR3 loop spans 13 amino acids. The CDR3 DNA sequence: TGTGCCAGCTCACCAGACAGGGGCTATGGCTACACCTTC. It specifies CASSPDRGYGYTF.

The chain carries TRBV10-3 and TRBJ2-7; 9 bases are a match to TRBD2. With V trimmed by 6 bases and J by 7 bases, 10 bases remained unmatched. The germline V gene has CDR1 ENHRY and CDR2 SYGVKD. This CDR3 is built from 14 residues. In DNA, the CDR3 is TGTGCCATCAGGGATCTAGCGGGATCTGGGGAGCAGTACTTC. This encodes CAIRDLAGSGEQYF.

Ten or more counts support this clone. This chain connects TRBV29-1 to TRBJ1-2, with D possibly being TRBD1 (5 bases). The CDR3 covers 14 residues. The V gene's germline CDR1 is SQVTM and CDR2 ANQGSEA. Trimming stripped 3 bases from V and 7 bases from J, with 18 bases between. DNA of the CDR3: TGCAGCGTTGAGGGGCAGGAGTTACCTGGTGGCTACACCTTC. Translated, it gives CSVEGQELPGGYTF.

The genes are TRBV5-8 and TRBJ2-5, with TRBD1 identical over 7 bases. The CDR3 spans 13 residues. The V segment lost 0 bases and the J segment 4 bases; nucleotides outside the gene matches: 0. CDR1 is SGHTS and CDR2 is YDEGEE in the germline V gene. The CDR3 loop is CASSLDRGETQYF. CDR3 nucleotides: TGTGCCAGCAGCTTGGACAGGGGAGAGACCCAGTACTTC.